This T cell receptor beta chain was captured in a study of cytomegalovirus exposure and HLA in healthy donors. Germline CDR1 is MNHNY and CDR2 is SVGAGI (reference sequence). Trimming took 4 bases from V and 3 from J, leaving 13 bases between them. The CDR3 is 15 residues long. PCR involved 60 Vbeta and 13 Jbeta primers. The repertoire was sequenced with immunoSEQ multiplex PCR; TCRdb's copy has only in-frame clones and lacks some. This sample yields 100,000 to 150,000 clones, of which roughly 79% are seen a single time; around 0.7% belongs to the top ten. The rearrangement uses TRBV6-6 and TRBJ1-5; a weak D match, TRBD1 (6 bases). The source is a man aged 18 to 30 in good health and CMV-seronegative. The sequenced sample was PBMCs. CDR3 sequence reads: CASSFDRPTNQPQHF. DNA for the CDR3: TGTGCCAGCAGTTTCGACAGGCCTACCAATCAGCCCCAGCATTTT.